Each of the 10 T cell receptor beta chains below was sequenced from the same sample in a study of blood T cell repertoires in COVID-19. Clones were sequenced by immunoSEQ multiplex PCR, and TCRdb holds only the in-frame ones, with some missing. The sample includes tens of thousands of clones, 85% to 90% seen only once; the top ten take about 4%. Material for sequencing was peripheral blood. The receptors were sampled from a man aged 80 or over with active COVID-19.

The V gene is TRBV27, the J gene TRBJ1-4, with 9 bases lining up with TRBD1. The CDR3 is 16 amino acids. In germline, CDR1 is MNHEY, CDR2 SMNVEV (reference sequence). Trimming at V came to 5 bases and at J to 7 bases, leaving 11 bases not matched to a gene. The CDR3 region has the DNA TGTGCCAGCAGTGCCGGGACAGGGAGGTTTGGTGAAAAACTGTTTTTT. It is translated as CASSAGTGRFGEKLFF.

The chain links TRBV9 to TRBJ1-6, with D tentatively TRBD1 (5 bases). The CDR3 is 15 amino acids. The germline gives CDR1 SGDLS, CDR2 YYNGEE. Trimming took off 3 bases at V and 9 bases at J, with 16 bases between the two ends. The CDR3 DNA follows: TGTGCCAGCAGCGCCCGAGGAGGGGATGGTTCACCCCTCCACTTT. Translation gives CASSARGGDGSPLHF.

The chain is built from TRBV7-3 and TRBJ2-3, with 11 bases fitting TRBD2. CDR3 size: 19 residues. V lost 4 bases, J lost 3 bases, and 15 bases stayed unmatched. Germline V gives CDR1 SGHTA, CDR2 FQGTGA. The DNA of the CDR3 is TGTGCCAGCAGCTCGACCCGGGCTAGCGGGAGGTCTAAGACAGATACGCAGTATTTT. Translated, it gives CASSSTRASGRSKTDTQYF.

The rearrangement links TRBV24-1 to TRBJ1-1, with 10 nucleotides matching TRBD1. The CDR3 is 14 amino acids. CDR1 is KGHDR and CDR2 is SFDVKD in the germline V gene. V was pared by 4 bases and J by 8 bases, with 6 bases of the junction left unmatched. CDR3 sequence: CATSDRTGGREAFF. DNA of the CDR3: TGTGCCACCAGTGACCGGACAGGGGGTAGGGAAGCTTTCTTT.

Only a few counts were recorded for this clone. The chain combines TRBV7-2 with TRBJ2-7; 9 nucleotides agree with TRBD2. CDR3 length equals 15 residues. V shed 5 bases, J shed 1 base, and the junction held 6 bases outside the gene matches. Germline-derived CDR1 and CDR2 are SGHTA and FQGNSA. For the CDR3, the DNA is TGTGCCAGCAGCCCGACTAGCGGAACTTCCTACGAGCAGTACTTC. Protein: CASSPTSGTSYEQYF.

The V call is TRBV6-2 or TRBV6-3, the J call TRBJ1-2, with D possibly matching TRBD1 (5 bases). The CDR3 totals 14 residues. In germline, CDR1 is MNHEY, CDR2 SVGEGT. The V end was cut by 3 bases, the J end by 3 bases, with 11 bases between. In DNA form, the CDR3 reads TGTGCCAGCAGTTATCGGGGGACGGACTATGGCTACACCTTC. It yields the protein CASSYRGTDYGYTF.

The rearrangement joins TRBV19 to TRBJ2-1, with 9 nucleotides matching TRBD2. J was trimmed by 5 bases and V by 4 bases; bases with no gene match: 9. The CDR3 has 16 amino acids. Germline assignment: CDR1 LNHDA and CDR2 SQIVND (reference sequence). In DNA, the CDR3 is TGTGCCAGTAGTAGAGGCGGGAGGGCCCTCAACAATGAGCAGTTCTTC. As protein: CASSRGGRALNNEQFF.

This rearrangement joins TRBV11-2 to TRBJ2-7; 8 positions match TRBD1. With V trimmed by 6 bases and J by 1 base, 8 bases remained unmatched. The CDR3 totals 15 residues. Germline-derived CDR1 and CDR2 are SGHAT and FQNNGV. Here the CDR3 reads CASRRIRGLSYEQYF. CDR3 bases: TGTGCCAGCAGACGAATCAGGGGGCTTTCCTACGAGCAGTACTTC.

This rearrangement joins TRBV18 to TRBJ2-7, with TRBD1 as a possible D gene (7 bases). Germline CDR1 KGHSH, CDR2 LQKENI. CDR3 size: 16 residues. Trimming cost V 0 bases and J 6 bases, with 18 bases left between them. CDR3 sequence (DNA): TGTGCCAGCTCACCACCGAACAGACAGGGAGGCTCCGAGCAGTACTTC. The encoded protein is CASSPPNRQGGSEQYF.

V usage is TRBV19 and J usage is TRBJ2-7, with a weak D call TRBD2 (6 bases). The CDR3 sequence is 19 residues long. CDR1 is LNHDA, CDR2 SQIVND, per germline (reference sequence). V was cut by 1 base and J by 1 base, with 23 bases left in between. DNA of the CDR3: TGTGCCAGTAGTATAGGGGTAGGGAGGCGACGCAACCCATCCTACGAGCAGTACTTC. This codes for CASSIGVGRRRNPSYEQYF.